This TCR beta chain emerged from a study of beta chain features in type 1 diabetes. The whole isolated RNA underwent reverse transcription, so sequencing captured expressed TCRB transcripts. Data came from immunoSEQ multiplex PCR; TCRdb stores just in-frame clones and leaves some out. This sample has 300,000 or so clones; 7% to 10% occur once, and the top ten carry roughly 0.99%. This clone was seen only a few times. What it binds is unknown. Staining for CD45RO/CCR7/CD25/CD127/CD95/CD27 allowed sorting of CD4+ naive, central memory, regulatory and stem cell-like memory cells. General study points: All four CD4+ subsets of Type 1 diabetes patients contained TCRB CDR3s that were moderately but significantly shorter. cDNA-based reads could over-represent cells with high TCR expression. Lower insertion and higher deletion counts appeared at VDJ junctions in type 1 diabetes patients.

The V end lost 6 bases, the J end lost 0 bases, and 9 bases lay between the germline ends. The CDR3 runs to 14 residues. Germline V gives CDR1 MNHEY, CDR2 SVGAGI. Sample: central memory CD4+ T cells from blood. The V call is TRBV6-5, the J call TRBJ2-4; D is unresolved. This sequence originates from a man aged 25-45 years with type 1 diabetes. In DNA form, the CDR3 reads TGTGCCAGCAGCAACAGTTTAGCCAAAAACATTCAGTACTTC. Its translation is CASSNSLAKNIQYF.